These 31 T cell receptor beta chains originate from one sample sequenced in a study of blood T cell repertoires in COVID-19 (dated by TCRdb to the early 2020s). The method was the immunoSEQ multiplex PCR assay. TCRdb provides this immuneACCESS table in a form limited to in-frame rearrangements. Some clones are lacking; in checked studies, under half of them reflect an unresolved V gene, and why the rest are absent is not known. Recorded for this sample are tens of thousands of clones; roughly 88% of them occurred a single time. Around 25% of the sample lies in the top ten. Sequencing was done on a sample of peripheral blood. The receptors were sampled from a man between 60 and 75 years old with acute or convalescent COVID-19.

The chain carries TRBV3-1 (or the pseudogene TRBV3-2) and TRBJ1-2; 7 nucleotides line up with TRBD1. The CDR3 has 16 residues. Germline assignment: CDR1 LGHDT and CDR2 YNNKEL (reference sequence). Trimming at V came to 3 bases and at J to 4 bases, leaving 11 bases not matched to a gene. This CDR3 is CASSQQTGTALYGYTF. CDR3 nucleotides: TGTGCCAGCAGCCAGCAAACCGGGACAGCCCTCTATGGCTACACCTTC.

The rearrangement uses TRBV5-1 and TRBJ1-3; 7 bases agree with TRBD1. The CDR3 extends over 16 amino acids. Germline lookup yields CDR1 SGHRS and CDR2 YFSETQ. Losses at the gene ends were 3 bases for V and 1 base for J; bases not matched to a gene: 7. CDR3 amino acids: CASSSTGVYSGNTIYF. As DNA, the CDR3 is TGCGCCAGCAGCTCAACAGGGGTCTATTCTGGAAACACCATATATTTT.

The J gene is TRBJ2-1, the V gene TRBV7-2, with TRBD2 matching 7 bases. V was pared by 6 bases and J by 0 bases, with 8 bases of the junction left unmatched. Germline V gene lookup returns CDR1 SGHTA and CDR2 FQGNSA. This CDR3 has 16 residues. In nucleotides, the CDR3 is TGTGCCAGCAGATCTTCTAGCGGAACCTCCTACAATGAGCAGTTCTTC. Amino acids: CASRSSSGTSYNEQFF.

The genes are TRBV5-1 and TRBJ2-7; 10 bases fit TRBD1. Germline loops: CDR1 SGHRS, CDR2 YFSETQ. Trimming took 5 bases from V and 1 from J; bases not matched to a gene: 12. The CDR3 spans 17 residues. The CDR3 loop is CASSSAGTGVFSYEQYF. The CDR3 coding sequence is TGCGCCAGCAGTTCGGCAGGGACAGGGGTTTTTTCCTACGAGCAGTACTTC.

This clone turned up a few times. The chain joins TRBV23-1 to TRBJ1-5; the D gene is possibly TRBD1 (5 bases). TRBV23-1 is an ORF for which the function is uncertain. This CDR3 is 16 amino acids long. Trimming stripped 4 bases from V and 0 bases from J, with 13 bases between. The CDR3 DNA follows: TGCGCCAGCAGTCGATGGCAGGGCTATAGCAATCAGCCCCAGCATTTT. As protein: CASSRWQGYSNQPQHF.

The chain uses TRBV6-6 and TRBJ2-7, with TRBD1 as a possible D gene (5 bases). From germline, CDR1 is MNHNY and CDR2 SVGAGI (reference sequence). This CDR3 comprises 13 residues. V gave up 2 bases and J gave up 5 bases, with 10 bases separating them. CDR3 coding DNA: TGTGCCAGCAGTTACATTCAGGGCCACGAGCAGTACGTC. This translates into CASSYIQGHEQYV.

A few counts support this clone. V is TRBV11-2 and J is TRBJ2-7, with D tentatively TRBD1 (6 bases). The V end was cut by 4 bases, the J end by 3 bases, with 16 bases between. CDR1 and CDR2 (germline): SGHAT, FQNNGV. This CDR3 contains 15 residues. The CDR3 DNA reads as TGTGCCAGCAGCTCCAGGGGTAGAAGGGTCTACGAGCAGTACTTC. Translated, it gives CASSSRGRRVYEQYF.

CDR3 nucleotide sequence: TGTGCCAGCCGGCGCGGTGGCTACACCTTC. It is translated as CASRRGGYTF. The V and J genes are TRBV28 and TRBJ1-2; D remains ambiguous. This CDR3 contains 10 residues. CDR1 is MDHEN, CDR2 SYDVKM, per germline. V lost 8 bases and J 7 bases, leaving 8 bases between the germline ends.

The chain couples TRBV15 to TRBJ2-2; no clear D gene. V lost 0 bases and J 7 bases, leaving 12 bases between the germline ends. Germline loops: CDR1 LNHNV, CDR2 YYDKDF (reference sequence). The CDR3 length is 15 residues. CDR3 loop: CATSRDSLVGGELFF. In DNA, the CDR3 is TGTGCCACCAGCAGAGATTCCCTAGTAGGCGGGGAGCTGTTTTTT.

This clone was seen only once. The chain is built from TRBV29-1 and TRBJ1-2, with 8 positions matching TRBD1. The germline gives CDR1 SQVTM, CDR2 ANQGSEA. Losses at the gene ends were 6 bases for V and 1 base for J; bases not matched to a gene: 13. This CDR3 has 16 residues. This chain's CDR3 is CSVPSGQAGLNYGYTF. The CDR3 DNA sequence: TGCAGCGTCCCCTCGGGACAGGCCGGTCTTAACTATGGCTACACCTTC.

This clone was seen once. The J gene is TRBJ2-3, the V gene TRBV19; TRBD1 might be the D (6 bases). Trimming removed 3 bases at V and 2 bases at J, with 15 bases between. Germline values: CDR1 LNHDA, CDR2 SQIVND (reference sequence). There are 16 residues in the CDR3. The CDR3 spells CASSISTQGHTDTQYF. The CDR3 bases are TGTGCCAGTAGTATCTCGACGCAGGGGCACACAGATACGCAGTATTTT.

The V and J genes are TRBV6-5 and TRBJ1-1; 10 nucleotides match TRBD1. The CDR3 length is 14 residues. V trimming: 6 bases; J trimming: 3 bases; junction bases outside the gene matches: 4. Germline values: CDR1 MNHEY, CDR2 SVGAGI. The CDR3 sequence is CASRTGGADTEAFF. The CDR3 DNA is TGTGCCAGCAGGACAGGGGGCGCCGACACTGAAGCTTTCTTT.

This clone was seen a single time. The chain carries TRBV27 and TRBJ1-1; D remains unclear. The V and J ends lost 4 bases and 5 bases respectively, with 11 bases between them. The CDR3 spans 13 residues. The germline CDR1 and CDR2 sequences are MNHEY and SMNVEV (reference sequence). Here the CDR3 DNA reads TGTGCCAGCAGTTGGGCAGTGGGTACTGAAGCTTTCTTT. Translated: CASSWAVGTEAFF.

V usage is TRBV6-5 and J usage is TRBJ1-6; D is perhaps TRBD1 (6 bases). The length of the CDR3 is 13 residues. The germline gives CDR1 MNHEY, CDR2 SVGAGI. Trimming pared 8 bases from V and 9 bases from J, leaving 14 bases between. CDR3 region: CASQNEGVSPLHF. CDR3 bases: TGTGCCAGCCAAAATGAGGGGGTTTCACCCCTCCACTTT.

The chain couples TRBV5-1 to TRBJ2-1; 9 positions match TRBD1. CDR3 length equals 15 residues. V lost 2 bases to trimming and J lost 8 bases; unmatched junction nucleotides: 8. Germline assignment: CDR1 SGHRS and CDR2 YFSETQ. The CDR3 loop reads CASSFRGQGSHEQFF. CDR3 DNA: TGCGCCAGCAGCTTCCGGGGACAGGGAAGCCATGAGCAGTTCTTC.

The chain joins TRBV28 to TRBJ2-1, with 8 nucleotides matching TRBD1. CDR1 and CDR2 (germline): MDHEN, SYDVKM. The V gene end was trimmed by 5 bases and the J gene end by 5 bases; junction bases not matched to a gene: 11. The CDR3 is 16 residues long. This CDR3 reads CASSTLLQGADNEQFF. The CDR3 DNA sequence: TGTGCCAGCAGTACCCTGTTGCAGGGGGCCGACAATGAGCAGTTCTTC. Together with reference TRBV28 and TRBJ2-1, the CDR3 gives the full variable domain: DVKVTQSSRYLVKRTGEKVFLECVQDMDHENMFWYRQDPGLGLRLIYFSYDVKMKEKGDIPEGYSVSREKKERFSLILESASTNQTSMYLCASSTLLQGADNEQFFGPGTRLTVL.

The chain joins TRBV6-6 to TRBJ1-5, with D maybe TRBD1 (6 bases). The CDR3 totals 15 residues. Trimming took 6 bases from V and 1 from J, leaving 13 bases between them. Looked up from germline, CDR1 is MNHNY and CDR2 is SVGAGI (reference sequence). The CDR3, as DNA: TGTGCCAGCAGCTTTACAGGGTTCAGCAATCAGCCCCAGCATTTT. Translation: CASSFTGFSNQPQHF.

The chain employs TRBV28 and TRBJ1-2; perhaps TRBD1 as D (5 bases). The germline V gene has CDR1 MDHEN and CDR2 SYDVKM. Trimming removed 6 bases from V and 8 bases from J, with 16 bases in between. CDR3 size: 13 residues. The CDR3 is CASSRGGIEGYTF. The DNA for the CDR3 is TGTGCCAGCAGCCGTGGGGGGATCGAAGGCTACACCTTC.

The chain joins TRBV3-1 (or the pseudogene TRBV3-2) to TRBJ1-2, with 8 positions matching TRBD1. Germline trimming cut 3 bases from V and 8 bases from J; bases unmatched to any gene: 8. Germline CDR1 is LGHDT and CDR2 is YNNKEL (reference sequence). This CDR3 has 14 residues. CDR3 sequence: CASSQRGQGAGYTF. CDR3 DNA sequence: TGTGCCAGCAGCCAGCGAGGACAGGGCGCCGGCTACACCTTC.

V usage is TRBV7-6 and J usage is TRBJ2-5; TRBD2 is a possible D gene (5 bases). The CDR3 is 13 residues long. V gave up 5 bases and J gave up 5 bases, with 12 bases separating them. CDR1 and CDR2 (germline): SGHVS, FNYEAQ. The CDR3 bases are TGTGCCAGCAGCCCCGGGATGGGTGAGACCCAGTACTTC. This gives the protein CASSPGMGETQYF.

J is TRBJ2-2 and V is TRBV7-6; D perhaps matches TRBD1 (5 bases). In germline, CDR1 is SGHVS, CDR2 FNYEAQ. The CDR3 consists of 16 residues. Deletions cut 4 bases from V and 6 bases from J, with 18 bases between. This CDR3 is CASSSTGNLAPGELFF. CDR3 coding DNA: TGTGCCAGCAGCTCAACAGGCAACTTGGCACCCGGGGAGCTGTTTTTT.

The V gene is TRBV5-1, the J gene TRBJ2-7; TRBD2 aligns across 7 bases. V gave up 6 bases and J gave up 6 bases; unmatched junction bases: 15. This CDR3 comprises 15 residues. CDR1 is SGHRS, CDR2 YFSETQ, per germline. The DNA of the CDR3 is TGCGCCAGCACAATCCCGTGGGGGGGATCGTTCGAGCAGTACGTC. It is translated as CASTIPWGGSFEQYV.

This clone has only a few counts. The chain combines TRBV15 with TRBJ1-5; 7 positions match TRBD1. The CDR3 is 15 amino acids. The V gene end was trimmed by 6 bases and the J gene end by 4 bases; junction bases not matched to a gene: 9. CDR1 and CDR2 from the germline V gene are LNHNV and YYDKDF (reference sequence). Here the CDR3 DNA reads TGTGCCACCAGTTTCACAGGGGAGGCAAATCAGCCCCAGCATTTT. It translates to CATSFTGEANQPQHF. Combining the CDR3 with reference TRBV15 and TRBJ1-5 gives the whole variable domain DAMVIQNPRYQVTQFGKPVTLSCSQTLNHNVMYWYQQKSSQAPKLLFHYYDKDFNNEADTPDNFQSRRPNTSFCFLDIRSPGLGDTAMYLCATSFTGEANQPQHFGDGTRLSIL.

The genes are TRBV18 and TRBJ2-1, with 11 bases lining up with TRBD2. This CDR3 region has 14 residues. Trimming at V came to 8 bases and at J to 9 bases, leaving 9 bases not matched to a gene. The germline V gene encodes CDR1 KGHSH and CDR2 LQKENI. The CDR3 region is CASQIAGGQIEQFF. CDR3 DNA: TGTGCCAGCCAAATAGCGGGGGGGCAGATTGAGCAGTTCTTC.

The J gene is TRBJ1-6, the V gene TRBV7-3; D is unclear. CDR3 length: 15 amino acids. Between the trimmed V and J ends, which lost 2 bases and 4 bases, there was a span of 9 bases. CDR1 is SGHTA, CDR2 FQGTGA, per germline. CDR3 nucleotides: TGTGCCAGCAGCTTAGTGGGCCAGTATAATTCACCCCTCCACTTT. It encodes CASSLVGQYNSPLHF.

This clone has just one count. The chain recombines TRBV24-1 with TRBJ2-1; D unclear. Germline values: CDR1 KGHDR, CDR2 SFDVKD. V lost 3 bases and J lost 0, with 11 bases in between. This CDR3 comprises 16 residues. CDR3 loop: CATSDAGLSSYNEQFF. CDR3 nucleotides: TGTGCCACCAGTGATGCCGGTCTAAGCTCCTACAATGAGCAGTTCTTC.

The CDR3 spells CASSEALVAHNYGYTF. CDR3 sequence (DNA): TGTGCCAGCAGTGAAGCCCTTGTGGCACATAACTATGGCTACACCTTC. V and J are TRBV2 and TRBJ1-2; D remains ambiguous. Trimming removed 0 bases from V and 1 base from J, with 12 bases in between. CDR1 and CDR2 (germline): SNHLY, FYNNEI. The CDR3 is 16 amino acids.

This clone was seen more than once but under ten times. The rearrangement links TRBV5-5 to TRBJ2-7, with a tentative D call TRBD1 (6 bases). V was pared by 0 bases and J by 2 bases, with 15 bases between. This CDR3 spans 16 amino acids. Germline CDR1 and CDR2: SGHKS and YYEKEE (reference sequence). In DNA form, the CDR3 reads TGTGCCAGCAGCTTGGCCTTGGGGACATCTACCTACGAGCAGTACTTC. Translation gives CASSLALGTSTYEQYF.

The chain combines TRBV27 with TRBJ1-6; D remains unclear. In germline, CDR1 is MNHEY, CDR2 SMNVEV (reference sequence). V was shortened by 5 bases and J by 7 bases, with 12 bases between the two germline ends. CDR3 size: 14 residues. Here the CDR3 DNA reads TGTGCCAGCAGTACCCGGACTGGGAATTCACCCCTCCACTTT. It specifies CASSTRTGNSPLHF.

This chain links TRBV2 with TRBJ2-3; 14 nucleotides align to TRBD2. Losses at the gene ends were 6 bases for V and 4 bases for J; bases not matched to a gene: 6. Germline V gives CDR1 SNHLY, CDR2 FYNNEI. The CDR3 contains 16 residues. For the CDR3, the DNA is TGTGCCAGCAGACTTCGGACTAGCGGGGGGTCAGATACGCAGTATTTT. This codes for CASRLRTSGGSDTQYF.

The J gene is TRBJ2-7, the V gene TRBV7-2; TRBD1 is a possible D gene (5 bases). V lost 1 base, J lost 12 bases, and 10 bases lay in between. CDR1 and CDR2 from the germline V gene are SGHTA and FQGNSA. CDR3 length: 11 amino acids. The CDR3 spells CASSLGAGSYF. The CDR3 bases are TGTGCCAGCAGCTTAGGGGCAGGGTCGTACTTC.